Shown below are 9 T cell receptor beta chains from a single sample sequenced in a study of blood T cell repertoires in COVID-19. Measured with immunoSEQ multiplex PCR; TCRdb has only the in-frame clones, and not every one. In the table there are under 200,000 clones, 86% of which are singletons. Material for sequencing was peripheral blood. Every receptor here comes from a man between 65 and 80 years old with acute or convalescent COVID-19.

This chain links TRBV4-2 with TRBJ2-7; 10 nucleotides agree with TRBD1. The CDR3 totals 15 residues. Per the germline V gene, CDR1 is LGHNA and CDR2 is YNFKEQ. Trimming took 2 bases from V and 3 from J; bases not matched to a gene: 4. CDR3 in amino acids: CASSQQGQGYYEQYF. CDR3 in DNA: TGTGCCAGCAGCCAACAGGGACAGGGGTACTACGAGCAGTACTTC.

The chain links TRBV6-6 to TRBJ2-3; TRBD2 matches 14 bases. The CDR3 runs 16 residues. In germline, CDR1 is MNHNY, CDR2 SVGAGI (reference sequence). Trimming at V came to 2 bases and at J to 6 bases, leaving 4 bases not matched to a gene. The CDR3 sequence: CASSYTGLAGVDTQYF. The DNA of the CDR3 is TGTGCCAGCAGTTACACGGGACTAGCGGGAGTCGATACGCAGTATTTT.

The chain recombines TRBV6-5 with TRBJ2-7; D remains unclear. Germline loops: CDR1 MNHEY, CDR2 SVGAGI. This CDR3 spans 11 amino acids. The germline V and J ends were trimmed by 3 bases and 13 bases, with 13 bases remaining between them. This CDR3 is CASSYSQLLYF. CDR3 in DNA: TGTGCCAGCAGTTATAGCCAGCTTTTATACTTC.

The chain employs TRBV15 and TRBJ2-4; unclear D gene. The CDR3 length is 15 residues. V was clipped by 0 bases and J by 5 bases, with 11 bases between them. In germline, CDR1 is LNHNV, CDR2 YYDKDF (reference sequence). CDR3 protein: CATSRDLNIQNIQYF. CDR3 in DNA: TGTGCCACCAGCAGAGATCTTAACATCCAAAACATTCAGTACTTC.

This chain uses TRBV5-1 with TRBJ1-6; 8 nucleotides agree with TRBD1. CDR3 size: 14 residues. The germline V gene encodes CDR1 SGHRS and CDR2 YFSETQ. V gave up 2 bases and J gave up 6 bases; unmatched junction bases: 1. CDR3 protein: CASSLGQGNSPLHF. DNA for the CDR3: TGCGCCAGCAGCTTAGGACAGGGTAATTCACCCCTCCACTTT.

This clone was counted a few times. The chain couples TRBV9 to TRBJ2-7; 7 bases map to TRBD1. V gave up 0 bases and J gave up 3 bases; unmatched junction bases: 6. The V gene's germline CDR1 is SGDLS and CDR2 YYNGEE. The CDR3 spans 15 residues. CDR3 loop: CASSVGAGGVYEQYF. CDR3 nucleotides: TGTGCCAGCAGCGTAGGAGCAGGGGGAGTCTACGAGCAGTACTTC. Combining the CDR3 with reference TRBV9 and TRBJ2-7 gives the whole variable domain DSGVTQTPKHLITATGQRVTLRCSPRSGDLSVYWYQQSLDQGLQFLIQYYNGEERAKGNILERFSAQQFPDLHSELNLSSLELGDSALYFCASSVGAGGVYEQYFGPGTRLTVT.

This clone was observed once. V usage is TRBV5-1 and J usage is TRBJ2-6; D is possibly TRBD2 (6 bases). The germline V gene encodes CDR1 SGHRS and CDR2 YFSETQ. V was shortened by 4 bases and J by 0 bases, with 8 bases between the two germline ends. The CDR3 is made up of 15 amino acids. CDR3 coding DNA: TGCGCCAGCAGCACGGAGGGCTCTGGGGCCAACGTCCTGACTTTC. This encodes CASSTEGSGANVLTF.

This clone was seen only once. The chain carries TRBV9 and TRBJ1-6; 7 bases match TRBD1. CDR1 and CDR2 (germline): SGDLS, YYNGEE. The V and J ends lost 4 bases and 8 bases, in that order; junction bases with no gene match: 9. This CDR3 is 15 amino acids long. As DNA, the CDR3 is TGTGCCAGCAGCTTCTCAGGGGGAAGGGATTCACCCCTCCACTTT. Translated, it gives CASSFSGGRDSPLHF.

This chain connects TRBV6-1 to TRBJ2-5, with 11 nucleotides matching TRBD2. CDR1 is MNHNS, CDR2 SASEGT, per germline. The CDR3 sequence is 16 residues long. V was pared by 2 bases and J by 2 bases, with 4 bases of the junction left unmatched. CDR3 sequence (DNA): TGTGCCAGCAGTGAAATAGCGGGAGGGCTTCAAGAGACCCAGTACTTC. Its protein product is CASSEIAGGLQETQYF.